Listed here are 19 T cell receptor beta chains from one sample, sequenced in a study of cytomegalovirus exposure and HLA in healthy donors. Primers: 60 Vbeta forward and 13 Jbeta reverse. The assay was immunoSEQ multiplex PCR, and TCRdb's table has in-frame clones only and misses some. The table includes about 130,000 clones, over 8% detected once. Sequenced sample: PBMCs. These receptors were obtained from a man between 35 and 55 years old in good health and CMV-seronegative.

This clone was seen a few times. This rearrangement joins TRBV20-1 to TRBJ2-5; the D is unclear. V was pared by 4 bases and J by 5 bases, with 8 bases between. The CDR3 is 11 amino acids. Germline V gene sequence: CDR1 DFQATT, CDR2 SNEGSKA (reference sequence). The CDR3 region has the DNA TGCAGTGCTACCCCCGCGGAGACCCAGTACTTC. This sequence encodes CSATPAETQYF.

This clone turned up a few times. The rearrangement joins TRBV6-1 to TRBJ1-2; TRBD1 agrees at 8 bases. The length of the CDR3 is 14 residues. CDR1 is MNHNS and CDR2 is SASEGT in the germline V gene. After removal of 5 bases from V and 6 bases from J, the junction contained 8 bases not matched to a gene. The CDR3 DNA reads TGTGCCAGCAGTAACCCGGGACAGGCCAATGGCTACACCTTC. Translating it yields CASSNPGQANGYTF.

About this clone itself: Germline is not matched at one junction end, which may reflect a read error. The chain joins TRBV6-5 to TRBJ2-5; TRBD2 matches 13 bases. The CDR3 spans 14 residues. The germline V gene encodes CDR1 MNHEY and CDR2 SVGAGI. DNA of the CDR3: TGTGCCAGCCGACTAGCGGGGGGATCAGAGAACCAGTACTTC. Translated, it gives CASRLAGGSENQYF.

This clone was found a few times. This rearrangement joins TRBV2 to TRBJ1-1, with D perhaps TRBD1 (6 bases). Germline CDR1 is SNHLY and CDR2 is FYNNEI. This CDR3 is 12 amino acids long. Trimming removed 4 bases at V and 8 bases at J, with 11 bases between. DNA for the CDR3: TGTGCCAGCAGTGGACAGGTAGGAGAAGCTTTCTTT. Its protein is CASSGQVGEAFF.

The sample holds a few counts of this clone. The J gene is TRBJ1-1, the V gene TRBV6-1; D remains ambiguous. Per the germline V gene, CDR1 is MNHNS and CDR2 is SASEGT. V was clipped by 4 bases and J by 1 base, with 10 bases between them. The CDR3 totals 14 residues. The CDR3 region has the DNA TGTGCCAGCAGTGTGGTAGCGCCGAACACTGAAGCTTTCTTT. As protein: CASSVVAPNTEAFF.

Only a few counts were recorded for this clone. This rearrangement joins TRBV6-5 to TRBJ1-5; 9 bases map to TRBD1. The CDR3 is made up of 15 amino acids. CDR1 and CDR2 from the germline V gene are MNHEY and SVGAGI. V lost 0 bases and J lost 4; bases outside the gene matches: 1. CDR3 DNA: TGTGCCAGCAGTTACTCTGGGACAGGGAATCAGCCCCAGCATTTT. Protein sequence: CASSYSGTGNQPQHF.

This clone has a handful of counts. The rearrangement uses TRBV4-2 and TRBJ1-4; a possible D gene is TRBD1 (5 bases). The V and J ends lost 7 bases and 8 bases respectively, with 20 bases between them. The germline V gene encodes CDR1 LGHNA and CDR2 YNFKEQ. This CDR3 has 15 residues. As DNA, the CDR3 is TGTGCCAGCAACCCGGCCGATCGGCGGGGGGAAAAACTGTTTTTT. Translating gives CASNPADRRGEKLFF.

In regard to this clone: The same CDR3 can be traced to other DNA sequences in this sample. The V gene is TRBV2, the J gene TRBJ2-3, with D possibly matching TRBD1 (6 bases). The CDR3 consists of 15 residues. Per germline, CDR1 SNHLY and CDR2 FYNNEI. Deletions cut 8 bases from V and 2 bases from J, with 17 bases between. The CDR3 protein is CASSPGQGFTDTQYF. The CDR3 nucleotides are TGTGCCAGCTCCCCGGGACAAGGTTTCACAGATACGCAGTATTTT.

The chain has TRBV28 and TRBJ2-5; 9 bases are shared with TRBD1. Germline V gives CDR1 MDHEN, CDR2 SYDVKM. With 6 bases clipped from V and 4 bases from J, the junction kept 9 bases outside the gene matches. This CDR3 spans 15 amino acids. CDR3 sequence reads: CASSLGQGELETQYF. In DNA form, the CDR3 reads TGTGCCAGCAGCCTGGGACAGGGTGAACTAGAGACCCAGTACTTC.

The gene calls are TRBV14 and TRBJ2-7, with D hard to call. Trimming left V 0 bases short and J 0 bases short, with 6 bases between. Germline loops: CDR1 SGHDN, CDR2 FVKESK. There are 14 residues in the CDR3. The CDR3 spells CASSQEVSSYEQYF. In nucleotides, the CDR3 is TGTGCCAGCAGCCAAGAAGTCAGCTCCTACGAGCAGTACTTC.

This clone has just a few counts. The chain couples TRBV14 to TRBJ2-5, with TRBD1 matching over 12 bases. The CDR3 covers 16 residues. Germline V gene data show CDR1 as SGHDN and CDR2 as FVKESK. The J segment lost 5 bases and the V segment lost 5 bases, leaving 9 bases of the junction unmatched. The CDR3 DNA reads TGTGCCAGCAGCACCCGTGGGACAGGGGGCCGGGAGACCCAGTACTTC. This gives the protein CASSTRGTGGRETQYF.

This clone was seen a few times. This rearrangement joins TRBV7-9 to TRBJ1-6; D possibly corresponds to TRBD1 (5 bases). The CDR3 sequence is 15 residues long. The V end lost 5 bases, the J end lost 8 bases, and 16 bases lay between the germline ends. Germline CDR1 reads SEHNR; CDR2 reads FQNEAQ (reference sequence). The CDR3 nucleotides read TGTGCCAGCAGCCATCCCAGGGCTTTCGATTCACCCCTCCACTTT. Amino acids: CASSHPRAFDSPLHF.

V and J are TRBV13 and TRBJ1-3; D unresolved. Germline loops: CDR1 PRHDT, CDR2 FYEKMQ (reference sequence). There are 16 residues in the CDR3. V was cut by 0 bases and J by 4 bases, with 13 bases left in between. CDR3 residues: CASSLGFRGDGNTIYF. CDR3 in DNA: TGTGCCAGCAGCTTAGGTTTTCGGGGAGACGGAAACACCATATATTTT.

This rearrangement joins TRBV5-8 to TRBJ2-7, with D hard to call. V dropped 5 bases and J dropped 0 bases, with 12 bases sitting between them. The length of the CDR3 is 14 residues. Germline V gene sequence: CDR1 SGHTS, CDR2 YDEGEE. This CDR3 is CASSRVMSSYEQYF. In DNA, the CDR3 is TGTGCCAGCAGTCGGGTCATGAGCTCCTACGAGCAGTACTTC. The variable domain in full, completed from reference TRBV5-8 and TRBJ2-7, reads EAGVTQSPTHLIKTRGQQATLRCSPISGHTSVYWYQQALGLGLQFLLWYDEGEERNRGNFPPRFSGRQFPNYSSELNVNALELEDSALYLCASSRVMSSYEQYFGPGTRLTVT.

The chain employs TRBV5-6 and TRBJ2-3; TRBD2 agrees at 12 bases. V trimming: 1 base; J trimming: 1 base; junction bases outside the gene matches: 1. The CDR3 is 16 residues long. In germline, CDR1 is SGHDT, CDR2 YYEEEE. The CDR3 DNA is TGTGCCAGCAGCTTGCTAGCGGGGGGGGGCACAGATACGCAGTATTTT. It encodes CASSLLAGGGTDTQYF.

This clone has only a few counts. The chain is built from TRBV4-1 and TRBJ2-5, with 11 bases that match TRBD2. V dropped 5 bases and J dropped 5; count of bases not matched to a gene: 4. There are 14 residues in the CDR3. CDR1 is MGHRA and CDR2 is YSYEKL in the germline V gene. DNA for the CDR3: TGCGCCAGCAGCTTAGCGGGGGGGCGGGAGACCCAGTACTTC. Translated, it gives CASSLAGGRETQYF.

This sequence joins TRBV29-1 and TRBJ2-5, with 9 bases lining up with TRBD1. The CDR3 is 13 amino acids. J lost 4 bases, V lost 3 bases, and 3 bases had no gene match. Germline V lookup: CDR1 SQVTM, CDR2 ANQGSEA. The CDR3 spells CSVDLTGGETQYF. For the CDR3, the DNA is TGCAGCGTTGACTTGACAGGGGGAGAGACCCAGTACTTC.

This clone was seen more than once but under ten times. The chain couples TRBV7-2 to TRBJ1-1; D is unclear. Germline V gene sequence: CDR1 SGHTA, CDR2 FQGNSA. The CDR3 has 11 amino acids. The germline V and J ends were trimmed by 3 bases and 10 bases, with 9 bases remaining between them. Here the CDR3 reads CASSFPGRAFF. The DNA of the CDR3 is TGTGCCAGCAGCTTTCCCGGGAGAGCTTTCTTT.

This clone was observed a few times. The chain employs TRBV5-6 and TRBJ2-3; 8 bases are shared with TRBD2. CDR1 and CDR2 (germline): SGHDT, YYEEEE. CDR3 length: 13 amino acids. The junction had 5 bases not matched to a gene; V was cut back by 7 bases and J by 4 bases. The CDR3 loop is CASGGAGADTQYF. The CDR3 DNA reads TGTGCCAGCGGGGGAGCGGGGGCAGATACGCAGTATTTT.